This T cell receptor beta chain was observed in a study of CD8+ T cells in alopecia areata. Across the whole study: The roughly 6-10-week-old female C3H/HeJ mice were given skin taken from roughly 6-13-month-old C3H/HeJ graft donors that had spontaneous alopecia. Overall study findings and caveats: Relative to normal scalp, lesional scalp, especially alopecia totalis/universalis, showed higher clonality.

RNA was extracted and reverse transcribed into cDNA as the sequencing template. Only in-frame clones appear in the TCRdb table, and some are missing; sequencing was by immunoSEQ multiplex PCR. There are 200,000 to 300,000 clones in the sample, none observed a single time. Using CD4, CD8alpha, NKG2D, NKG2ACE and other markers, pooled cutaneous lymph node cells were sorted. In its sample, this clone was seen a few times. Its antigen is unknown. Mouse gene names apply. The observed sequence ends 4 residues before the CDR3 terminus, with the missing tail filled in from the germline J gene. The germline V gene has CDR1 LGHNA and CDR2 YNLKQL (reference sequence). After removal of 1 base from V and 3 bases from J, the junction contained 5 bases not matched to a gene. This CDR3 spans 15 amino acids.

The rearrangement links TRBV5 to TRBJ2-7, with 8 bases lining up with TRBD2. Sequenced: CD4+ T cells sorted from a lymph node. This receptor was taken from a C3H/HeJ mouse with alopecia areata. The strain's MHC haplotype is H2-k. The part of the CDR3 DNA that was read is TGTGCCAGCAGCCAAGTCTGGGGGGAGATCTAT. Translated: CASSQVWGEIY. The full CDR3 protein is CASSQVWGEIYEQYF.